The clone carrying this T cell receptor (beta chain) is medium-sized by share. Antigen: not known. V dropped 10 bases and J dropped 3; count of bases not matched to a gene: 4. Germline CDR1 LNHDA, CDR2 SQIVND (reference sequence). The CDR3 spans 13 residues. Time point specified: sample taken at primary tumor resection. Frozen PBMC, nontumor lung or tumor provided whole RNA, which was sequenced unsorted. The data were taken from a study of spatial heterogeneity in lung cancer. At the level of the study: The count of detected beta-chain sequences consistently exceeded that of alpha-chain sequences.

Unique molecular identifiers tagged every individual TCR cDNA molecule. TCRdb called the 5' RACE reads again in MiXCR, with one record for every CDR3 protein. The sample records roughly 1,500 distinct CDR3 sequences, 5.9% being singletons. Study outcomes and limitations: Tumors with more nonsynonymous mutations had more expanded intratumoral alpha and beta TCRs.

The TCR sequence derives from a female donor with early-stage non-small cell lung cancer. The starting material was lung tumor tissue, obtained at surgery. The chain joins TRBV19 to TRBJ2-2, with TRBD2 identical over 8 bases. The CDR3 loop is CATPGGYTGELFF. CDR3 nucleotide sequence: TGTGCCACCCCGGGGGGGTACACCGGGGAGCTGTTTTTT.